A selection of T cell receptor beta chains follows, all from one sample in a study of CD8+CD57+ T cells in acquired aplastic anemia. A single record per CDR3 protein comes from TCRdb applying MiXCR to the reads. The table records about 43,000 distinct CDR3 sequences, roughly 63% of them present only once. Sequencing input: sorted CD4+, CD8+, or CD8+CD57+ T cells (not recorded which) from PBMCs. Every receptor here comes from a human donor with aplastic anemia. Both conserved end residues are part of each CDR3. The D gene is left open where the match is weak. Clone size is shown for a subset of rows, as once, few, many or a class of expanded clone.

d_gene	v_gene	j_gene	abundance	CDR3nt	CDR3aa
.	TRBV15	TRBJ2-3	.	TGTGCCACCAGCAGAGATCGATCTAGCGCAGATACGCAGTATTTT	CATSRDRSSADTQYF
.	TRBV5-1	TRBJ2-1	.	TGCGCCAGCACCCTTGGAGGGACACACTACAATGAGCAGTTCTTC	CASTLGGTHYNEQFF
TRBD2	TRBV7-2	TRBJ2-5	.	TGTGCCAGCAGCAAGGGACTAGCCGCTCAAGAGACCCAGTACTTC	CASSKGLAAQETQYF
.	TRBV7-2	TRBJ2-1	many	TGTGCCAGCAGCCCACCCCAGCTATCCTCCGCCTACAATGAGCAGTTCTTC	CASSPPQLSSAYNEQFF
.	TRBV4-1	TRBJ1-2	.	TGCGCCAGCAGCCAAGAGAAGGCTGGCTACACCTTC	CASSQEKAGYTF
TRBD2	TRBV7-3	TRBJ2-7	.	TGTGCCAGCGGCTTAGGGGACTACTCCTTTTACGAGCAGTACTTC	CASGLGDYSFYEQYF
.	TRBV15	TRBJ1-3	.	TGCGCCACCAGCAGAGATCCAACAAATTCTGGAAACACCATATATTTT	CATSRDPTNSGNTIYF
.	TRBV7-9	TRBJ1-5	few	TGTGCCAGCGGTCTAGACAGCAATCAGCCCCAGCATTTT	CASGLDSNQPQHF
.	TRBV29-1	TRBJ2-2	many	TGCAGCGTTGATTTTCTGGGGGCGAGCACCGGGGAGCTGTTTTTT	CSVDFLGASTGELFF
TRBD2	TRBV7-3	TRBJ2-2	.	TGTGCCAGCAGCCCAACGGGACTAGCGGGGGACACCGGGGAGCTGTTTTTT	CASSPTGLAGDTGELFF
TRBD1	TRBV7-8	TRBJ1-5	few	TGTGCCAGCAGCCCACCCAATGACAGGGGGCATCAGCCCCAGCATTTT	CASSPPNDRGHQPQHF
TRBD1	TRBV6-1	TRBJ2-6	few	TGTGCCAGCCAGGACAGGGCGGCCGGGGCCAACGTCCTGACTTTC	CASQDRAAGANVLTF
.	TRBV24-1	TRBJ2-7	few	TGTGCCACCAGTGATGTACACCCAGGCGAGCAGTACTTC	CATSDVHPGEQYF
TRBD1	TRBV6-1	TRBJ2-7	many	TGTGCCAGCAGCGGGACAGGCAGCTCCTACGAGCAGTACTTC	CASSGTGSSYEQYF
.	TRBV19	TRBJ1-1	.	TGTGCCAGTAGTCGAGGGGACACTGAAGCTTTCTTT	CASSRGDTEAFF
.	TRBV5-8	TRBJ1-4	few	TGTGCCAGCAGCTTGGGCAGGGAGAGTGAAAAACTGTTTTTT	CASSLGRESEKLFF
.	TRBV19	TRBJ1-2	once	TGTGCCAGTAGTACAAGGACAGAGACGTATAACTATGGCTACACCTTC	CASSTRTETYNYGYTF
TRBD1	TRBV29-1	TRBJ1-1	many	TGCAGCGACGGGACAGGGAGGGACACTGAAGCTTTCTTT	CSDGTGRDTEAFF
.	TRBV19	TRBJ2-3	.	TGTGCCAGTAGTATTATAGGGGTAGAGACAGATACGCAGTATTTT	CASSIIGVETDTQYF
.	TRBV15	TRBJ1-5	.	TGTGCCACCAGCAGAGTTAGGGACGGCAATCAGCCCCAGCATTTT	CATSRVRDGNQPQHF
.	TRBV2	TRBJ2-7	few	TGTGCCAGCCGCATCAGGGCCGGCTACGAGCAGTACTTC	CASRIRAGYEQYF
.	TRBV7-2	TRBJ1-6	.	TGTGCCAGCAGCTTAGATCTCGGTTCACCCCTCCACTTT	CASSLDLGSPLHF
TRBD1	TRBV15	TRBJ2-3	.	TGTGCCAGCCTCGGACAGGTACGCACAGATACGCAGTATTTT	CASLGQVRTDTQYF
.	TRBV9	TRBJ1-1	many	TGTGCCAGCAGCCCCCCCTCGGGTGAAGCTTTCTTT	CASSPPSGEAFF
.	TRBV19	TRBJ1-5	.	TGTTCCAGTAGAGAACACTCACGGGGAAGCAATCAGCCCCAGCATTTT	CSSREHSRGSNQPQHF